The clone carrying this T cell receptor (beta chain) was seen at least ten times. Assembly of TCR beta libraries relied on iRepertoire HTBI primers together with Arm-PCR of CDR3 regions. Via MiXCR, TCRdb re-called the multiplex PCR reads, giving one row per CDR3 protein. Counted here are 450,000 to 650,000 distinct CDR3 sequences, about 16% occurring once; the ten biggest clones make up around 25%. Time point denoted: newly diagnosed GD, antithyroid drugs for less than 3 months. Preparation of the TCR library used RNA extracted from PBMCs. Germline V gives CDR1 SNHLY, CDR2 FYNNEI. Trimming cost V 11 bases and J 5 bases; bases outside gene matches: 12. The CDR3 extends over 14 amino acids. These data come from a study of regulatory T cells in long-lasting Graves disease. This same sample was also taken into another study, of T cells in Graves' hyperthyroidism and ophthalmopathy.

The sample consisted of peripheral blood mononuclear cells (PBMCs), taken at new diagnosis, from a patient treated with antithyroid drugs. The TCR comes from a woman aged 35-60 years with Graves disease. The V and J genes are TRBV2 and TRBJ2-5, with 9 bases fitting TRBD2. The CDR3 protein is CARSAGGRAETQYF. Here the CDR3 DNA reads TGTGCCCGTTCGGCGGGGGGGAGGGCCGAGACCCAGTACTTC.